A selection of T cell receptor beta chains follows, all from one sample in a study of OX40 agonist ivuxolimab in advanced cancers. This table comes from immunoSEQ multiplex PCR, and its TCRdb copy is limited to in-frame clones, with some not included. The sample carries tens of thousands of clones, about 87% recorded once. The material was CD4+ or CD8+ T cells sorted from blood, obtained in a trial of the OX40 agonist ivuxolimab. The receptors shown here come from an adult with an advanced solid tumor such as melanoma, head and neck, liver or kidney cancer. Each CDR3 is given with its conserved first and last residue. The D gene is left open where the match is weak. The size field is filled for only some rows; it gives once, few, many or a size class.

>TRBV18|once|NA|TRBJ2-2
TGTGCCAGCTCACCCGTCACGAACACCGGGGAGCTGTTTTTT
CASSPVTNTGELFF
>TRBV7-9|few|NA|TRBJ2-3
TGTGCCAGCAGCTTACTAAGGGGACCCACAGATACGCAGTATTTT
CASSLLRGPTDTQYF
>TRBV29-1|NA|NA|TRBJ2-5
TGCAGCGTTGTAAGGTTGGAGACCCAGTACTTC
CSVVRLETQYF
>TRBV5-8|NA|NA|TRBJ1-2
TGTGCCAGCAGCTTTGGGAGCTATGGCTACACCTTC
CASSFGSYGYTF
>TRBV5-1|NA|TRBD2|TRBJ2-5
TGCGCCAGCAGCTTAATCCTAGCGGGTGCCCAAGAGACCCAGTACTTC
CASSLILAGAQETQYF
>TRBV30|NA|TRBD1|TRBJ1-1
TGTGCCTGTGACAGGGGAAGGGGTACTGAAGCTTTCTTT
CACDRGRGTEAFF
>TRBV11-2|NA|NA|TRBJ2-1
TGTGCCAGCAGCCTGACTCGGAATGAGCAGTTCTTC
CASSLTRNEQFF
>TRBV6-1|NA|NA|TRBJ2-1
TGTGCCAGCAGTCAACTGGGAGGTAAGTTCTTC
CASSQLGGKFF
>TRBV5-1|NA|NA|TRBJ2-5
TGCGCCAGCAGCTTGGCAGGAAGGGGCGGAGGAGAGACCCAGTACTTC
CASSLAGRGGGETQYF
>TRBV10-1|NA|NA|TRBJ1-1
TGCGCCAGCAGTGAGTCTAAGTCGCACAGGAACACTGAAGCTTTCTTT
CASSESKSHRNTEAFF
>TRBV19|NA|NA|TRBJ2-7
TGTGCCAGTAAGGGCCACAGGCACGAGCAGTACTTC
CASKGHRHEQYF
>TRBV19|NA|NA|TRBJ1-3
TGTGCCAGTAGTATCACTTCGGTGATGGCCCTTGTTTTT
CASSITSVMALVF